The 3 T cell receptor beta chains in this list originate from one sample, sequenced in a study of Graves' ophthalmopathy and Graves' hyperthyroidism (dated by TCRdb to the late 2010s). Sequencing instrument: Illumina HiSeq 2000. TCR beta CDR3 regions were amplified from RNA transcripts for repertoire sequencing. The first round was an RT-PCR using HTBI primers with the Qiagen OneStep RT-PCR kit, and this first round was followed by a second-round multiplex PCR, then size selection and purification. TCRdb reprocessing: public reads trimmed at Q25 with fastp, clones called with MiXCR, in-frame beta chains kept. Rows are combined by CDR3 protein, so each entry shows the most common genes and DNA. The sample contains 350,000 to 400,000 distinct CDR3 sequences, around 19% of them found a single time. 1.5% to 2% of the sample goes to the ten largest clones. The specimen was peripheral blood. The receptors shown here come from a woman aged 18-29 years with Graves' ophthalmopathy. Donor details come from another sample of the same person, matched by shared clones.

This clonotype appeared a few times. The chain carries TRBV30 and TRBJ1-5, with D uncertain. The CDR3 extends over 14 amino acids. Looked up from germline, CDR1 is GTSNPN and CDR2 is SVGIG (reference sequence). Between the trimmed V and J ends, which lost 1 base and 6 bases, there was a span of 13 bases. DNA of the CDR3: TGTGCCTGGAGTGCTAACCTCCGAACTCAGCCCCAGCATTTT. Amino acids: CAWSANLRTQPQHF.

This clonotype was detected many times. CDR3 in DNA: TGTGCCAGCAGTGCCGCTAGGGGACAGGCTATATCACCCCTCCACTTT. Its protein is CASSAARGQAISPLHF. The J gene is TRBJ1-6, the V gene TRBV28; 8 bases map to TRBD1. CDR3 length: 16 amino acids. The V gene end was trimmed by 5 bases and the J gene end by 10 bases; junction bases not matched to a gene: 13. CDR1 and CDR2 (germline): MDHEN, SYDVKM.

This clonotype was counted at least ten times. The rearrangement links TRBV28 to TRBJ2-7, with D perhaps matching TRBD2 (6 bases). CDR1 and CDR2 (germline): MDHEN, SYDVKM. This CDR3 is 14 amino acids long. The V end was cut by 4 bases, the J end by 6 bases, with 16 bases between. The CDR3 sequence: CASSSPGTLGEQYF. The DNA for the CDR3 is TGTGCCAGCAGTTCCCCCGGGACTCTGGGCGAGCAGTACTTC.